This entry features one TCR beta chain sequence. Sequencing was performed with immunoSEQ multiplex PCR; in TCRdb, only in-frame clones are kept and a portion is missing. This table holds 98,000 or so clones, roughly 84% found once. J was trimmed by 1 base and V by 2 bases; bases with no gene match: 2. This CDR3 is built from 15 residues. Germline loops: CDR1 SGHTS, CDR2 YDEGEE. These data are taken from a study of blood T cell repertoires in COVID-19. About the study: Some COVID-19 samples were acute and others convalescent; all came from the United States, Italy and Spain. PBMCs, B-cell-depleted T cells, or T cells provided the cDNA or gDNA that made up the material.

The specimen sequenced was peripheral blood. The rearrangement joins TRBV5-8 to TRBJ2-5; 10 bases agree with TRBD1. This TCR came from a man between 60 and 70 years old with acute or convalescent COVID-19. In nucleotides, the CDR3 is TGTGCCAGCAGCTTAGGACAGGGGGTCCAAGAGACCCAGTACTTC. It translates to CASSLGQGVQETQYF.